This is a list of T cell receptor beta chains from one sample in a study of CD8 T cells in ankylosing spondylitis. TCRdb used MiXCR to reprocess the 5' RACE reads, holding one entry per CDR3 protein. The sample lists roughly 700,000 distinct CDR3 sequences; under 20% were seen once. Sample: blood, either unsorted or a sorted T cell fraction (not recorded which). The receptors shown here come from a male donor with ankylosing spondylitis. The CDR3 runs from the conserved cysteine through the conserved F or W. D genes are given only for firm matches. Where a row states a size, it is once, few, many or the class of an expanded clone; other rows omit it.

>TRBJ2-7|TRBD2|-|TRBV6-1
TGTGCCAGCAACGGACTAGCGGGAGTAACGGGCGAGCAGTACTTC
CASNGLAGVTGEQYF
>TRBJ1-1|-|few|TRBV4-1
TGCGCCAGCAGCCTAAAGATTGCGGGGTCTTACACTGAAGCTTTCTTT
CASSLKIAGSYTEAFF
>TRBJ2-1|TRBD2|many|TRBV20-1
TGCAGTGCTAGCTCCTGGACTAGCGTACCCTACAATGAGCAGTTCTTC
CSASSWTSVPYNEQFF
>TRBJ2-2|-|-|TRBV10-3
TGTGCCATCAGTGAGCCGTTGACCGGGGAGCTGTTTTTT
CAISEPLTGELFF
>TRBJ1-1|TRBD1|few|TRBV5-1
TGCGCCAGCAGCTTGTTGGACAGGGGGAACACTGAAGCTTTCTTT
CASSLLDRGNTEAFF
>TRBJ1-2|TRBD1|many|TRBV5-1
TGTGCCAGCAGTTCGACAGGGGACTATGGCTACACCTTC
CASSSTGDYGYTF
>TRBJ1-6|-|many|TRBV27
TGTGCCAGCAGTTTATCGGGCTCCTATAATTCACCCCTCCACTTT
CASSLSGSYNSPLHF
>TRBJ2-1|TRBD2|-|TRBV30
TGTGCCTGGAGTCGAGCGGGGGGGCCCTACAATGAGCAGTTCTTC
CAWSRAGGPYNEQFF
>TRBJ2-1|TRBD2|-|TRBV7-2
TGTGCCAGCAGCGAAGTAGCGGGGGGGCGATGGGAGCAGTTCTTC
CASSEVAGGRWEQFF
>TRBJ2-1|-|once|TRBV11-2
TGTGCCAGCAGCTCAATGGCCCCCGGTGAGCAGTTCTTC
CASSSMAPGEQFF